Shown below are 9 T cell receptor beta chains from a single sample sequenced in a study of T cell repertoires in cytomegalovirus infection. A single record per CDR3 protein comes from TCRdb applying MiXCR to the reads. The sample lists about 310,000 distinct CDR3 sequences, roughly 25% occurring once. What these receptors recognize is not known. The specimen was cultured PBMCs, collected from culture after CMV antigen stimulation. These receptors came from a human donor in good health (CMV status not recorded). Some clones in this sample may be carry-over from other donors' samples.

The sample holds a few counts of this clonotype. The gene calls are TRBV6-2 or TRBV6-3 and TRBJ2-7; no reliable D call. The CDR3 is 12 residues long. The germline V gene has CDR1 MNHEY and CDR2 SVGEGT. V was trimmed by 0 bases and J by 3 bases, leaving 3 bases between them. CDR3 protein: CASSYSIYEQYF. The CDR3 DNA sequence: TGTGCCAGCAGTTACTCGATCTACGAGCAGTACTTC.

The V and J genes are TRBV28 and TRBJ1-4; TRBD1 matches 7 bases. J was trimmed by 7 bases and V by 3 bases; bases with no gene match: 11. The CDR3 extends over 16 amino acids. The germline gives CDR1 MDHEN, CDR2 SYDVKM. For the CDR3, the DNA is TGTGCCAGCAGTTTCCCCGACAGGGTAAGGGGTGAAAAACTGTTTTTT. Its protein product is CASSFPDRVRGEKLFF. Complete variable domain (other parts from reference TRBV28 and TRBJ1-4): DVKVTQSSRYLVKRTGEKVFLECVQDMDHENMFWYRQDPGLGLRLIYFSYDVKMKEKGDIPEGYSVSREKKERFSLILESASTNQTSMYLCASSFPDRVRGEKLFFGSGTQLSVL.

This clonotype was seen just once. This chain uses TRBV7-2 with TRBJ2-1, with a possible D match to TRBD1 (6 bases). The germline V gene encodes CDR1 SGHTA and CDR2 FQGNSA. This CDR3 comprises 13 residues. Between the trimmed V and J ends, which lost 4 bases and 10 bases, there was a span of 14 bases. CDR3 nucleotide sequence: TGTGCCAGCAGCTGGCGTAGAGACAGGGAGCAGTTCTTC. Encoded protein: CASSWRRDREQFF.

The V call is TRBV7-9, the J call TRBJ1-2; a weak D match, TRBD1 (6 bases). The germline CDR1 and CDR2 sequences are SEHNR and FQNEAQ (reference sequence). V lost 1 base to trimming and J lost 2 bases, with 14 bases between them. There are 16 residues in the CDR3. CDR3 bases: TGTGCCAGCAGCTTAGACGTTCGCCAGGGGAACTATGGCTACACCTTC. Translation: CASSLDVRQGNYGYTF.

At least ten counts were recorded for this clonotype. This chain connects TRBV7-9 to TRBJ1-5, with TRBD1 identical over 8 bases. The CDR3 loop spans 19 amino acids. Germline trimming cut 1 base from V and 0 bases from J; bases unmatched to any gene: 11. Germline CDR1 is SEHNR and CDR2 is FQNEAQ (reference sequence). CDR3 amino acids: CASSLGAGTGWISNQPQHF. As DNA, the CDR3 is TGTGCCAGCAGCTTAGGTGCGGGGACAGGATGGATTAGCAATCAGCCCCAGCATTTT.

This clonotype was counted between two and nine times. V gene TRBV19 combines with J gene TRBJ2-1; 7 bases are shared with TRBD1. The length of the CDR3 is 17 residues. V lost 3 bases to trimming and J lost 5 bases; unmatched junction nucleotides: 13. The germline V gene encodes CDR1 LNHDA and CDR2 SQIVND (reference sequence). The CDR3: CASSIQGGQIKNNEQFF. The CDR3 region has the DNA TGTGCCAGTAGTATCCAAGGGGGACAGATTAAAAACAATGAGCAGTTCTTC.

This clonotype has ten or more counts. The gene calls are TRBV20-1 and TRBJ2-2; D is undetermined. This CDR3 has 11 residues. Trimming removed 4 bases from V and 7 bases from J, with 7 bases in between. Germline lookup yields CDR1 DFQATT and CDR2 SNEGSKA (reference sequence). The CDR3 is CSAKGLGELFF. CDR3 bases: TGCAGTGCTAAGGGCCTCGGGGAGCTGTTTTTT.

The chain has TRBV7-2 and TRBJ2-1, with D possibly being TRBD2 (7 bases). The V end was cut by 5 bases, the J end by 3 bases, with 20 bases between. The germline V gene encodes CDR1 SGHTA and CDR2 FQGNSA. This CDR3 has 17 amino acids. In DNA, the CDR3 is TGTGCCAGCAGCGACCCCCAGGGAGGGGGTCTCTACAATGAGCAGTTCTTC. Translating gives CASSDPQGGGLYNEQFF.

On this clonotype itself: This is likely a read error, given that the CDR3 carries no conserved phenylalanine or tryptophan at its end. The chain combines TRBV7-9 with TRBJ1-6, with D tentatively TRBD1 (5 bases). V was cut by 5 bases and J by 5 bases, with 16 bases left in between. CDR3 length: 16 amino acids. CDR1 and CDR2 (germline): SEHNR, FQNEAQ (reference sequence). In DNA, the CDR3 is TGTGCCAGCAGCCCGCGACAGACCGGGAATAATTCACCCCTCCACTGT. Encoded protein: CASSPRQTGNNSPLHC.